The 10 T cell receptor beta chains presented below share a single source sample, sequenced in a study of T cell responses to AZD1222 COVID-19 vaccine. Libraries were prepared by immunoSEQ multiplex PCR; TCRdb keeps only in-frame clonotypes and omits some of them. The table shows 100,000 to 150,000 clones, with 85% to 90% occurring only once. The specimen comprised peripheral blood, sampled 28 days after the second AZD1222 dose. The origin of the receptors is an adult who received the AZD1222 COVID-19 vaccine.

The genes are TRBV18 and TRBJ2-1; 11 nucleotides agree with TRBD2. The germline V gene encodes CDR1 KGHSH and CDR2 LQKENI. The CDR3 runs 16 residues. With V trimmed by 1 base and J by 6 bases, 5 bases remained unmatched. The CDR3 nucleotides read TGTGCCAGCTCACCACTAATAGCGGGGGGGTCCAATGAGCAGTTCTTC. The encoded protein is CASSPLIAGGSNEQFF.

The CDR3 reads CASSSGLADQETQYF. For the CDR3, the DNA is TGTGCCAGCAGCTCAGGACTAGCGGATCAAGAGACCCAGTACTTC. The rearrangement uses TRBV11-3 and TRBJ2-5; the match to TRBD2 covers 10 bases. V gave up 4 bases and J gave up 2 bases; unmatched junction bases: 4. This CDR3 spans 15 amino acids. Germline assignment: CDR1 SGHNT and CDR2 YENEEA. The full variable domain, in which reference TRBV11-3 and TRBJ2-5 provide the parts outside the CDR3, is EAGVVQSPRYKIIEKKQPVAFWCNPISGHNTLYWYLQNLGQGPELLIRYENEEAVDDSQLPKDRFSAERLKGVDSTLKIQPAELGDSAVYLCASSSGLADQETQYFGPGTRLLVL.

The rearrangement uses TRBV9 and TRBJ1-2, with D unclear. Deletions cut 3 bases from V and 2 bases from J, with 8 bases between. The CDR3 consists of 13 residues. CDR1 and CDR2 from the germline V gene are SGDLS and YYNGEE. CDR3 region: CASSDRVNYGYTF. CDR3 in DNA: TGTGCCAGCAGCGATCGGGTGAACTATGGCTACACCTTC. Combining the CDR3 with reference TRBV9 and TRBJ1-2 gives the whole variable domain DSGVTQTPKHLITATGQRVTLRCSPRSGDLSVYWYQQSLDQGLQFLIQYYNGEERAKGNILERFSAQQFPDLHSELNLSSLELGDSALYFCASSDRVNYGYTFGSGTRLTVV.

The genes are TRBV6-5 and TRBJ1-1; D gene uncertain. The V gene's germline CDR1 is MNHEY and CDR2 SVGAGI. This CDR3 region has 11 residues. Trimming stripped 4 bases from V and 2 bases from J, with 2 bases between. The CDR3 nucleotides read TGTGCCAGCAGTTCTAACACTGAAGCTTTCTTT. Translation gives CASSSNTEAFF.

The chain employs TRBV27 and TRBJ2-7; TRBD2 aligns across 7 bases. Trimming removed 5 bases from V and 3 bases from J; junction bases left unmatched: 7. CDR1 is MNHEY and CDR2 is SMNVEV in the germline V gene (reference sequence). CDR3 length: 14 amino acids. Written as DNA, the CDR3 is TGTGCCAGCAGTCTGACTAGCTTCGGCTACGAGCAGTACTTC. Protein sequence: CASSLTSFGYEQYF.

The chain joins TRBV11-3 to TRBJ2-3; D is perhaps TRBD2 (5 bases). Germline CDR1 SGHNT, CDR2 YENEEA. CDR3 size: 14 residues. V was pared by 1 base and J by 2 bases, with 7 bases between. DNA of the CDR3: TGTGCCAGCAGCTTAGGAGGGTCCACAGATACGCAGTATTTT. This gives the protein CASSLGGSTDTQYF.

The chain uses TRBV12-3 or TRBV12-4 and TRBJ1-4; D not certain. The CDR3 length is 12 residues. V was shortened by 6 bases and J by 14 bases, with 16 bases between the two germline ends. The CDR3 region has the DNA TGTGCCAGCAGCACGACCCGGGTACGGCTGTTTTTT. This codes for CASSTTRVRLFF.

This rearrangement joins TRBV18 to TRBJ2-7; 9 bases line up with TRBD2. The CDR3 covers 13 residues. Germline-derived CDR1 and CDR2 are KGHSH and LQKENI. Trimming removed 11 bases from V and 1 base from J; junction bases left unmatched: 6. CDR3 bases: TGTGCCGGCAGCGGGGGGTGGTCCTACGAGCAGTACTTC. This encodes CAGSGGWSYEQYF.

The chain is built from TRBV6-5 and TRBJ1-2; TRBD1 is a possible D gene (5 bases). The V and J ends lost 7 bases and 4 bases respectively, with 16 bases between them. The CDR3 is 14 amino acids. Germline assignment: CDR1 MNHEY and CDR2 SVGAGI. The CDR3: CASTPEGSVYGYTF. Written as DNA, the CDR3 is TGTGCCAGCACCCCAGAGGGGTCTGTCTATGGCTACACCTTC.

The rearrangement joins TRBV7-8 to TRBJ1-2; D remains ambiguous. CDR3 length equals 14 residues. Germline V lookup: CDR1 SGHVS, CDR2 FQNEAQ. V lost 0 bases and J lost 8, with 13 bases in between. The CDR3 sequence: CASSLASAVGGYTF. The CDR3, as DNA: TGTGCCAGCAGCTTAGCGTCGGCCGTGGGCGGCTACACCTTC. Based on the CDR3 plus reference TRBV7-8 and TRBJ1-2, the full variable domain is GAGVSQSPRYKVAKRGQDVALRCDPISGHVSLFWYQQALGQGPEFLTYFQNEAQLDKSGLPSDRFFAERPEGSVSTLKIQRTQQEDSAVYLCASSLASAVGGYTFGSGTRLTVV.